The rows below give T cell receptor beta chains drawn from one sample of a study of identifying expanded T cells in peripheral blood. Assay used: immunoSEQ multiplex PCR; TCRdb lists only in-frame clones, some missing. The sample holds roughly 78,000 clones, roughly 90% seen once. Sequenced input: blood. These TCRs come from a person between 18 and 70 years old in good health. CDR3s include the opening cysteine and the closing phenylalanine or tryptophan. D genes are given only for firm matches. Size is omitted from some rows. Given values are once, few, many or a class for expanded clones.

V gene,clone size,D gene,CDR3 length,J gene,CDR3 protein,CDR3 DNA
TRBV6-1,NA,TRBD1,15,TRBJ1-5,CASNQVGGGRQPQHF,TGTGCCAGCAATCAGGTCGGAGGGGGCCGGCAGCCCCAGCATTTT
TRBV5-1,NA,TRBD2,16,TRBJ2-1,CASSLLTSGGYNEQFF,TGCGCCAGCAGCTTGCTGACTAGCGGGGGCTACAATGAGCAGTTCTTC
TRBV7-2,NA,TRBD1,15,TRBJ1-6,CASSLVPGGNSPLHF,TGTGCCAGCAGCTTAGTCCCAGGGGGAAATTCACCCCTCCACTTT
TRBV7-3,NA,NA,17,TRBJ2-3,CASSLESGGRAPDTQYF,TGTGCCAGCAGCTTAGAATCCGGTGGCAGGGCCCCAGATACGCAGTATTTT
TRBV7-2,once,NA,13,TRBJ2-2,CASQGLVSGELFF,TGTGCCAGCCAGGGACTGGTTAGCGGGGAGCTGTTTTTT
TRBV4-3,NA,NA,15,TRBJ2-7,CASSQDRQLLREQYF,TGCGCCAGCAGCCAAGATAGACAGCTGTTACGTGAGCAGTACTTC
TRBV5-6,NA,NA,17,TRBJ1-3,CASSYVGAGVSGNTIYF,TGTGCCAGCAGCTACGTGGGTGCAGGGGTCTCTGGAAACACCATATATTTT
TRBV11-2,few,TRBD2,16,TRBJ2-2,CASRPTSGHNTGELFF,TGTGCCAGCAGGCCTACTAGCGGACATAACACCGGGGAGCTGTTTTTT
TRBV5-5,NA,NA,14,TRBJ1-1,CASSWFIGNTEAFF,TGTGCCAGCAGCTGGTTCATCGGGAACACTGAAGCTTTCTTT
TRBV5-6,few,NA,13,TRBJ1-3,CASREMGDRTIYF,TGTGCCAGCAGGGAAATGGGAGATCGCACCATATATTTT
TRBV4-1,NA,NA,15,TRBJ1-4,CASSLRMSTNEKLFF,TGCGCCAGCAGCCTTAGGATGTCAACTAATGAAAAACTGTTTTTT
TRBV5-4,NA,NA,15,TRBJ2-5,CASRADFSRQETQYF,TGTGCCAGCAGGGCTGACTTTTCCCGCCAAGAGACCCAGTACTTC
TRBV30,NA,TRBD1,12,TRBJ2-2,CAWSRGTGELFF,TGTGCCTGGTCCAGGGGGACCGGGGAGCTGTTTTTT
TRBV28,NA,NA,12,TRBJ1-2,CASSPGTYGYTF,TGTGCCAGCAGTCCCGGAACTTATGGCTACACCTTC
TRBV2,NA,NA,13,TRBJ1-2,CASSADNLNGYTF,TGTGCCAGCAGCGCAGACAATCTAAATGGCTACACCTTC
TRBV30,NA,NA,15,TRBJ1-2,CAWSKAGHSNYGYTF,TGTGCCTGGAGTAAGGCAGGGCACTCTAACTATGGCTACACCTTC
TRBV2,NA,TRBD1,16,TRBJ1-4,CASTVAGGGLPEKLFF,TGTGCCAGCACGGTGGCAGGGGGCGGACTTCCGGAAAAACTGTTTTTT
TRBV18,NA,TRBD2,16,TRBJ2-5,CASSPRGLAGDRGQYF,TGTGCCAGCTCACCAAGAGGACTAGCGGGAGATCGCGGCCAGTACTTC